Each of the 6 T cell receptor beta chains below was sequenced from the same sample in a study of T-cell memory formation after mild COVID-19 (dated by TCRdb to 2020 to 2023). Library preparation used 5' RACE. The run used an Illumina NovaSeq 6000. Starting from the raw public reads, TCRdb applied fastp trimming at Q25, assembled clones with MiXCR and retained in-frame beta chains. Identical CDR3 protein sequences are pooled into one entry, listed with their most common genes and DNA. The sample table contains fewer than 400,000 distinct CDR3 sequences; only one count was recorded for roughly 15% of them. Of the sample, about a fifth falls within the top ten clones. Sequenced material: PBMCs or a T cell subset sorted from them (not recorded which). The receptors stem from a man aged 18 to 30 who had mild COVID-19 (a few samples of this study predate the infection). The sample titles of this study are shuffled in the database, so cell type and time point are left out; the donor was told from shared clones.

The CDR3: CASSFGPLIEKLFF. CDR3 DNA: TGTGCCAGCAGTTTCGGACCTCTTATTGAAAAACTGTTTTTT. The chain is built from TRBV12-3 or TRBV12-4 and TRBJ1-4; no firm D call. With 3 bases removed from V and 7 bases from J, the gap between germline ends came to 12 bases. This CDR3 is built from 14 residues.

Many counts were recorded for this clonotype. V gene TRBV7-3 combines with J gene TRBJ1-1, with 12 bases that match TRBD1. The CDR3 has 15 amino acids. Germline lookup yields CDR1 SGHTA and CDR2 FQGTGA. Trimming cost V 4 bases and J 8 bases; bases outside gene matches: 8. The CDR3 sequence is CASSSGGQGASEAFF. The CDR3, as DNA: TGTGCCAGCAGCTCAGGGGGACAGGGGGCCTCGGAAGCTTTCTTT. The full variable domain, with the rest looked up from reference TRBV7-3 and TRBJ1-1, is GAGVSQTPSNKVTEKGKYVELRCDPISGHTALYWYRQSLGQGPEFLIYFQGTGAADDSGLPNDRFFAVRPEGSVSTLKIQRTERGDSAVYLCASSSGGQGASEAFFGQGTRLTVV.

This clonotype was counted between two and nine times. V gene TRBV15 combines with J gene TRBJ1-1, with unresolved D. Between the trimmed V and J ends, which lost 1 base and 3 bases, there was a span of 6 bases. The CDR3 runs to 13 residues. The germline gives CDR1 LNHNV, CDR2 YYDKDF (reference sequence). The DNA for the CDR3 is TGTGCCACCAGCAGAGGATTGGACACTGAAGCTTTCTTT. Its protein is CATSRGLDTEAFF.

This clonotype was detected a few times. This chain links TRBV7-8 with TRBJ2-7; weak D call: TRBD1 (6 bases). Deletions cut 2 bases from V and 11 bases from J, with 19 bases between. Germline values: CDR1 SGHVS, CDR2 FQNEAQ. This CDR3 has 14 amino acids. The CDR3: CASSLHGQTLEKYV. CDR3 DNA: TGTGCCAGCAGCTTACATGGACAGACATTAGAGAAGTACGTC.

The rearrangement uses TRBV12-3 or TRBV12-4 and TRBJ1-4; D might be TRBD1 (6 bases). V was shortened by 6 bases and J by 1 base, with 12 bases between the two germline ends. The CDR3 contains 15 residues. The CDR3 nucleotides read TGTGCCAGCAGAACAGGGCGAGGAACTAATGAAAAACTGTTTTTT. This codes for CASRTGRGTNEKLFF.

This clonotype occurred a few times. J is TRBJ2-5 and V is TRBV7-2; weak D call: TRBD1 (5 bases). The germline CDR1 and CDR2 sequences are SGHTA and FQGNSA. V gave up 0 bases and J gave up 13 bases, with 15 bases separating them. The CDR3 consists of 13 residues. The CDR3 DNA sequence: TGTGCCAGCAGCTTAGCGGGGCAGGCCCCCCGGTACTTC. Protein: CASSLAGQAPRYF.